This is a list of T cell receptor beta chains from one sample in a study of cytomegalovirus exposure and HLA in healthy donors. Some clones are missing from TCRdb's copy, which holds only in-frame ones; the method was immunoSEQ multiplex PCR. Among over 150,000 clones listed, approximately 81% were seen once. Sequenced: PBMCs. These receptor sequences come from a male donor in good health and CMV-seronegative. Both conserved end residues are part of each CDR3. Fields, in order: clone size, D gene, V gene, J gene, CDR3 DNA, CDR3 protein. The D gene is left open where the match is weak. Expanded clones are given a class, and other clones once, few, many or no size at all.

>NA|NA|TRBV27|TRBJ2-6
TGTGCCAGCAGTTCCCCTCGGACAGCTGGGGCCAACGTCCTGACTTTC
CASSSPRTAGANVLTF
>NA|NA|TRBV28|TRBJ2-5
TGTGCCAGCAGTTTGCGCGGGGTAAGGGAGACCCAGTACTTC
CASSLRGVRETQYF
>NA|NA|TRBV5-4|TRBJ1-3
TGTGCCAGCAGCTTGGGGCGTAGAGGGAACTCTGGAAACACCATATATTTT
CASSLGRRGNSGNTIYF
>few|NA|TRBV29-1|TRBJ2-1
TGCAGCGTTGACGCCAGGGAGGTTCACAATGAGCAGTTCTTC
CSVDAREVHNEQFF
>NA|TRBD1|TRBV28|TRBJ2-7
TGTGCCAGTCAGTCCCGGGGACAGGGGTTTTCCTACGAGCAGTACTTC
CASQSRGQGFSYEQYF
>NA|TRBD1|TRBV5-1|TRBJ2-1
TGCGCCAGCAGCTTGGGACAGGGGGCCTATGAGCAGTTCTTC
CASSLGQGAYEQFF
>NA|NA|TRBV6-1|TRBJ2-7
TGTGCCAGCAGTGAAGGGCGGGGCGTAAACGAGCAGTACTTC
CASSEGRGVNEQYF
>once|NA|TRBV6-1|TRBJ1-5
TGTGCCAGCACCCGGGGGGGGGCCAGCAATCAGCCCCAGCATTTT
CASTRGGASNQPQHF
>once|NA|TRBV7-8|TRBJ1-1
TGTGCCAGCAGCTTAGCCCAGGCTCACACTGAAGCTTTCTTT
CASSLAQAHTEAFF
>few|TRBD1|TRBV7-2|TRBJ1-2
TGTGCCAGCAGCCGGGTAGGCTCCGGGACAGGGGCCTATGGCTACACCTTC
CASSRVGSGTGAYGYTF
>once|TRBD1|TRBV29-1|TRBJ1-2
TGCAGCGTGAAGCCGGGACAGGGGATCAACTATGGCTACCCCTTC
CSVKPGQGINYGYPF
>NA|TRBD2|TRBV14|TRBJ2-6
TGTGCCAGCAGCCGGCGGGGGACGGCCTCTGGGGCCAACGTCCTGACTTTC
CASSRRGTASGANVLTF
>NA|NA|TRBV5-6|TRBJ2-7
TGTGCCAGCAGCAACGTAGACTCAAGCGAGCAGTACTTC
CASSNVDSSEQYF
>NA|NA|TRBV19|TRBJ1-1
TGTGCCAGTAGTACCGGACAGTTTGGGAACACTGAAGCTTTCTTT
CASSTGQFGNTEAFF
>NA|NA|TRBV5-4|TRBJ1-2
TGTGCCAGCAGCTTGGGGGCAGGGTGGCCAGGCTACCCCTTC
CASSLGAGWPGYPF
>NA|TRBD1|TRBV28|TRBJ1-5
TGTGCCAGCAGTTTGGGACAGGAAGGCGGTCAGCCCCAGCATTTT
CASSLGQEGGQPQHF
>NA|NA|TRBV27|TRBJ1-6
TGTGCCAGCAGTGAAGACAGCCCCAATAATTCACCCCTCCACTTT
CASSEDSPNNSPLHF
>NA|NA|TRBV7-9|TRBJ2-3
TGTGCCAGCAGCCCGACTAGGAATGGCGCAGATACGCAGTATTTT
CASSPTRNGADTQYF
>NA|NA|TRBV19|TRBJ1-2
TGTGCCAGTAGTATATTGCGGGGGCGCGAAAATGGCTACACCTTC
CASSILRGRENGYTF
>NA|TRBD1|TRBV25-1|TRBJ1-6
TGTGCCAGCAGTGTTACGGGACAGGGTAATTCACCCCTCCACTTT
CASSVTGQGNSPLHF
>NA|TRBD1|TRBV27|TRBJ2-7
TGTGCCAGCAGTTTCGTGGGCAGGGGGTCTGGCGAGCAGTACTTC
CASSFVGRGSGEQYF
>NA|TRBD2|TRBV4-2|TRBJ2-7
TGTGCCAGCAGCCAAGACCCGTTGGCTAGCGGGGGCTACGAGCAGTACTTC
CASSQDPLASGGYEQYF
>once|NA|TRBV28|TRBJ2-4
TGTGCCAGCAGTTTAGGACAAGGGTGGGCCAAAAACATTCAGTACTTC
CASSLGQGWAKNIQYF
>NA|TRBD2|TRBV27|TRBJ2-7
TGTGCCAGCAGTTTATACAGCGGGATTATGAGTTACGAGCAGTACTTC
CASSLYSGIMSYEQYF
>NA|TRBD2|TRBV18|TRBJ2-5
TGTGCCAGCTCACCCCTAGCTAGCGGGAGACAAGAGACCCAGTACTTC
CASSPLASGRQETQYF
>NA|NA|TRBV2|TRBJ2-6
TGTGCCAGCAGTGAGGGCGTCAGTAGCTCTGGGGCCAACGTCCTGACTTTC
CASSEGVSSSGANVLTF